This T cell receptor (beta chain) comes out of a study of blood T cells in healthy people across ages. No fewer than 6 million PBMCs went into each sample. It was with a sample-barcoded 5' primer and a J-beta primer mix that a second PCR of roughly 7 to 12 cycles was run. TCRdb re-derived calls from the 5' RACE reads in MiXCR, one entry per CDR3 protein. Of roughly 790,000 distinct CDR3 sequences in the sample, roughly two fifths are singletons; the top ten hold 20% to 25%. This CDR3 has 12 amino acids. After removal of 6 bases from V and 6 bases from J, the junction contained 2 bases not matched to a gene. Germline V gene data show CDR1 as SQVTM and CDR2 as ANQGSEA. This clonotype was detected many times.

This TCR was sampled from a woman aged 60-75 years in good health. Sample: blood. This chain links TRBV29-1 with TRBJ2-1; 10 bases match TRBD2. This chain's CDR3 is CSVQREGNEQFF. The DNA for the CDR3 is TGCAGCGTCCAGCGGGAGGGCAATGAGCAGTTCTTC.